Included here is one T cell receptor (beta chain) sequence, with context. Its target is not known. These data are taken from a study of OX40 agonist ivuxolimab in advanced cancers. About the study: Ivuxolimab doses were 0.01, 0.1, 0.3, 1.5, 3 or 10 mg/kg every 2 weeks. 30% to 40% of patients had received prior checkpoint inhibitor therapy.

The method was immunoSEQ multiplex PCR; TCRdb's version includes in-frame clones alone and lacks a portion of them. The sample yields roughly 23,000 clones, more than 70% seen once. Findings and limits, study-wide: Clonal expansion by week 6 occurred in CD4+ and CD8+ blood T cells (at 0.1 to 3.0 mg/kg).

The CDR3 spans 15 residues. Trimming cost V 0 bases and J 3 bases, with 13 bases left between them. The germline gives CDR1 SGDLS, CDR2 YYNGEE. The chain carries TRBV9 and TRBJ2-7, with unresolved D. Sequenced here: CD4+ or CD8+ T cells sorted from blood, sampled in a trial of the OX40 agonist ivuxolimab. The source is an adult with an advanced solid tumor such as melanoma, head and neck, liver or kidney cancer. CDR3: CASSVGSSTYYEQYF. In DNA form, the CDR3 reads TGTGCCAGCAGCGTAGGCAGTTCTACCTACTACGAGCAGTACTTC.